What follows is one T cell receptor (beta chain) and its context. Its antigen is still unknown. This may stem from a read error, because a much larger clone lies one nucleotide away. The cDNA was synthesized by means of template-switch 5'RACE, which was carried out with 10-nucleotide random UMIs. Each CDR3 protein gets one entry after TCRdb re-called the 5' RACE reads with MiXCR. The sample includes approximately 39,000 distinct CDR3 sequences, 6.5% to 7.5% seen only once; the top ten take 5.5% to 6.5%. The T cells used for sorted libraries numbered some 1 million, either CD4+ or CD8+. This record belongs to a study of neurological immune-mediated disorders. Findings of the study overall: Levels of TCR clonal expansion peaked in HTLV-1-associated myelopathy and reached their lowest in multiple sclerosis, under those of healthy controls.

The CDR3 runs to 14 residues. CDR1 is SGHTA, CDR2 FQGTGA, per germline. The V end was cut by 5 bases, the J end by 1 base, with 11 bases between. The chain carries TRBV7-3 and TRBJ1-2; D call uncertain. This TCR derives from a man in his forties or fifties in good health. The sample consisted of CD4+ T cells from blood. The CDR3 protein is CASSKDPNNYGYTF. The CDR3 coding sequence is TGTGCCAGCAGCAAAGATCCTAATAACTATGGCTACACCTTC.